A selection of T cell receptor beta chains follows, all from one sample in a study of blood T cell repertoires in COVID-19. Only in-frame clones appear in the TCRdb table, and some are missing; sequencing was by immunoSEQ multiplex PCR. The sample includes some 180,000 clones, about 87% of them seen just once. The material sequenced was peripheral blood. The receptor set was obtained from an elderly woman with COVID-19, enrolled during active disease. CDR3s include the opening cysteine and the closing phenylalanine or tryptophan. The D gene is left open where the match is weak. Only some rows state a clone size, as once, few, many or a class for expanded clones.

j_gene | d_gene | abundance | v_gene | CDR3nt | CDR3aa
TRBJ1-1 | - | - | TRBV6-6 | TGTGCCAGCAGCCCTAAAACTGAAGCTTTCTTT | CASSPKTEAFF
TRBJ1-6 | - | - | TRBV19 | TGTGCCAGTAGTATTGGGCAGATTAATTCACCCCTCCACTTT | CASSIGQINSPLHF
TRBJ2-5 | TRBD2 | - | TRBV5-4 | TGTGCCAGCAGCTCACCGACTAGCGGGAGTTTGGCGACCCAGTACTTC | CASSSPTSGSLATQYF
TRBJ2-5 | TRBD2 | - | TRBV9 | TGTGCCAGCAGCGTATCTAGCGGGAGCCGAGAGACCCAGTACTTC | CASSVSSGSRETQYF
TRBJ2-7 | - | - | TRBV4-3 | TGCGCCAGCAGCCATGTAGCGGATAGCTCCTACGAGCAGTACTTC | CASSHVADSSYEQYF
TRBJ1-5 | - | - | TRBV7-2 | TGTGCCAGCAGCCTACGGGGAGGGGGTAGGAGCAATCAGCCCCAGCATTTT | CASSLRGGGRSNQPQHF
TRBJ1-5 | - | many | TRBV4-1 | TGCGCCAGCGCCTTGAGCGGGGCAAGCAGCAATCAGCCCCAGCATTTT | CASALSGASSNQPQHF
TRBJ1-1 | - | - | TRBV18 | TGTGCCAGCTCACCACCTAACTCCAGGGGTTACACTGAAGCTTTCTTT | CASSPPNSRGYTEAFF
TRBJ2-2 | TRBD2 | - | TRBV19 | TGTGCCAGTAATCCCCTCGGGAGGGTAGGCACCGGGGAGCTGTTTTTT | CASNPLGRVGTGELFF
TRBJ1-4 | TRBD1 | few | TRBV5-1 | TGCGCCAGCAGCCCCGGACAGGGGAATGAAAAACTGTTTTTT | CASSPGQGNEKLFF
TRBJ1-1 | - | - | TRBV4-1 | TGCGCCAGCAGCCAAGATCTAAGCACTGAAGCTTTCTTT | CASSQDLSTEAFF
TRBJ1-5 | - | - | TRBV20-1 | TGCAGTGCTAGTTTAGGGGCGGCTCAGCCCCAGCATTTT | CSASLGAAQPQHF
TRBJ1-2 | TRBD1 | - | TRBV29-1 | TGCAGCGTCACGTCGACGGACAGGGGGCAGGCGGTAGTCGGCTACACCTTC | CSVTSTDRGQAVVGYTF
TRBJ2-5 | TRBD1 | - | TRBV5-4 | TGTGCCAGCAGCTTGCAGGGGGCAGGAGAGACCCAGTACTTC | CASSLQGAGETQYF
TRBJ1-2 | TRBD1 | - | TRBV19 | TGTGCCAGTAGTATCAGGGGGCCAGGGGCTGGCTACACCTTC | CASSIRGPGAGYTF
TRBJ2-7 | - | - | TRBV7-8 | TGTGCCAGCAGCTTACGGGGTCTCGAGCAGTACTTC | CASSLRGLEQYF
TRBJ1-1 | - | - | TRBV7-3 | TGTGCCAGCAGTCAAAGTCCGGGGACACTCACTGAAGCTTTCTTT | CASSQSPGTLTEAFF
TRBJ2-1 | TRBD2 | - | TRBV5-1 | TGCGCCAGCAGCTCGACTAGCGGGAGTCTCAATGAGCAGTTCTTC | CASSSTSGSLNEQFF
TRBJ1-2 | TRBD1 | - | TRBV7-9 | TGTGCCAGCAGCTCCTCCACATGGGGACAGGGGAAAGGCTACACCTTC | CASSSSTWGQGKGYTF
TRBJ2-1 | - | - | TRBV2 | TGTGCCAGCAGGGGATCCACAGGGGGGGACAATGAGCAGTTCTTC | CASRGSTGGDNEQFF
TRBJ1-2 | TRBD1 | - | TRBV20-1 | TGCAGTGTTCGGACAGGGTATGGCTACACCTTC | CSVRTGYGYTF
TRBJ1-2 | - | - | TRBV7-2 | TGTGCCAGCAGCTTAGTACAGGAAGGTGGCTACACCTTC | CASSLVQEGGYTF
TRBJ2-1 | - | - | TRBV19 | TGTGCCAGTAGTACGGGGAGTTACAATGAGCAGTTCTTC | CASSTGSYNEQFF
TRBJ2-1 | TRBD2 | - | TRBV5-4 | TGTGCCAGCAGCAGCGGGACTAGCGGGCCGAGCTCCTACAATGAGCAGTTCTTC | CASSSGTSGPSSYNEQFF
TRBJ2-1 | TRBD1 | - | TRBV7-2 | TGTGCCAGCAGCACAGGGGGTCACTCCTACAATGAGCAGTTCTTC | CASSTGGHSYNEQFF
TRBJ1-3 | TRBD1 | - | TRBV19 | TGTGCCAGTAGTAACAACCCCGGGACAGGGGCTGGAAACACCATATATTTT | CASSNNPGTGAGNTIYF
TRBJ2-3 | TRBD2 | - | TRBV10-3 | TGTGCCTCGGGACTAGCGGGAGAGGGCGCAGATACGCAGTATTTT | CASGLAGEGADTQYF
TRBJ2-3 | TRBD2 | - | TRBV7-9 | TGTGCCAGCAGCTACACTAGCGGGAGTTACACAGATACGCAGTATTTT | CASSYTSGSYTDTQYF
TRBJ1-2 | TRBD1 | - | TRBV28 | TGTGCCAGCAGAAACCTAGGAGGGGGCGAGGGGTATGGCTACACCTTC | CASRNLGGGEGYGYTF